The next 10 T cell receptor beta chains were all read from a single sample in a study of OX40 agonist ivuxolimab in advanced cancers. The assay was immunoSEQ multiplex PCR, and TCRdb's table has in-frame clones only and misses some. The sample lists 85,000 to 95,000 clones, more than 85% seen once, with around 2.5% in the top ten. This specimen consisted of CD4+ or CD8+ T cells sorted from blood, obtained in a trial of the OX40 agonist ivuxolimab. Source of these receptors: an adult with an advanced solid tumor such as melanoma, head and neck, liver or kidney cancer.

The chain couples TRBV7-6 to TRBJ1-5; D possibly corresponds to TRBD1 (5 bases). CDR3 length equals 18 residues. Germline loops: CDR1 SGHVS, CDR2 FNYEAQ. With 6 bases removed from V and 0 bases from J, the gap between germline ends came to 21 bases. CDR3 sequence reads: CASSLGTRDAYSNQPQHF. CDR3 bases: TGTGCCAGCAGTCTCGGGACCAGGGACGCTTATAGCAATCAGCCCCAGCATTTT.

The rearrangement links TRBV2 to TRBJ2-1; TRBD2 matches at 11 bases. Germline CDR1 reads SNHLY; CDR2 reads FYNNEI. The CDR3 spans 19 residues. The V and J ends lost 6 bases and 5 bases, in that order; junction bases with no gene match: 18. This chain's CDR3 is CASSLLAGGPGRPDNEQFF. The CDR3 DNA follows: TGTGCCAGCAGCCTTTTAGCGGGAGGGCCGGGTCGCCCTGACAATGAGCAGTTCTTC.

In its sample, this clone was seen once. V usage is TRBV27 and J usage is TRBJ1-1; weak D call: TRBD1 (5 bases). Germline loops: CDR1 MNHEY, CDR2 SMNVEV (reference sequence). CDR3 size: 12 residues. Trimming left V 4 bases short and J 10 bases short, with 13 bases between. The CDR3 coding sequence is TGTGCCAGCAGTTCGCTATTTGGGGGAGCTTTCTTT. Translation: CASSSLFGGAFF.

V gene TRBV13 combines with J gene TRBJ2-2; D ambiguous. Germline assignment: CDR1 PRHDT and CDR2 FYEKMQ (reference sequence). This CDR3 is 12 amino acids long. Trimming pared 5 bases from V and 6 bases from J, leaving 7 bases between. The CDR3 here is CASSPRSGELFF. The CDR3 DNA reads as TGTGCCAGCAGCCCGCGATCCGGGGAGCTGTTTTTT.

CDR3 sequence: CASSSLGTSGSYNEQFF. The CDR3 nucleotides are TGTGCCAGCAGCTCCTTAGGGACTAGCGGGAGTTATAATGAGCAGTTCTTC. The chain uses TRBV7-6 and TRBJ2-1, with 14 bases aligning to TRBD2. Germline CDR1 reads SGHVS; CDR2 reads FNYEAQ. The CDR3 extends over 17 amino acids. Trimming took 4 bases from V and 7 from J; bases not matched to a gene: 9.

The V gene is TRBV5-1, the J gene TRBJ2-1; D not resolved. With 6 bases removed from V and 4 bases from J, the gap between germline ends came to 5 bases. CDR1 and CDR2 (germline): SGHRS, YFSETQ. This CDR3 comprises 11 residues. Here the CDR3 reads CASIAYNEQFF. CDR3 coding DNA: TGCGCCAGCATTGCTTACAATGAGCAGTTCTTC. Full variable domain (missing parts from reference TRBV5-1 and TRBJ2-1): KAGVTQTPRYLIKTRGQQVTLSCSPISGHRSVSWYQQTPGQGLQFLFEYFSETQRNKGNFPGRFSGRQFSNSRSEMNVSTLELGDSALYLCASIAYNEQFFGPGTRLTVL.

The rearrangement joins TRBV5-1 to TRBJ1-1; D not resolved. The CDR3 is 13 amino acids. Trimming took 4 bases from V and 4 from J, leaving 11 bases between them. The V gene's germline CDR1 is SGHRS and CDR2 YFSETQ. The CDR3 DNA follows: TGCGCCAGCAGCATAACAGTGGGCACTGAAGCTTTCTTT. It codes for CASSITVGTEAFF.

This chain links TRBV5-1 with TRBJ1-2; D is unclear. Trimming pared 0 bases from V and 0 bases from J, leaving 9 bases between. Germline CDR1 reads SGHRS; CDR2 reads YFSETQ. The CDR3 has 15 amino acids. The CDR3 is CASSLAQEANYGYTF. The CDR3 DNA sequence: TGCGCCAGCAGCTTGGCCCAGGAAGCTAACTATGGCTACACCTTC. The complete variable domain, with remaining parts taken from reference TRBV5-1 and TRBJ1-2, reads KAGVTQTPRYLIKTRGQQVTLSCSPISGHRSVSWYQQTPGQGLQFLFEYFSETQRNKGNFPGRFSGRQFSNSRSEMNVSTLELGDSALYLCASSLAQEANYGYTFGSGTRLTVV.

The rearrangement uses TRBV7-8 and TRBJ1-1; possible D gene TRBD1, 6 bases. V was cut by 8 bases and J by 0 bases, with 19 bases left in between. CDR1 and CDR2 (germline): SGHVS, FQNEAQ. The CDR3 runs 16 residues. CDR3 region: CASHSLDPGVNTEAFF. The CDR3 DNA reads TGTGCCAGCCACAGCTTGGATCCAGGGGTGAACACTGAAGCTTTCTTT.

As DNA, the CDR3 is TGTGCCAGCACAGAATGGGGGGGGGTGAACACTGAAGCTTTCTTT. It specifies CASTEWGGVNTEAFF. J is TRBJ1-1 and V is TRBV28; weak D call: TRBD1 (5 bases). Germline values: CDR1 MDHEN, CDR2 SYDVKM. The V end lost 7 bases, the J end lost 0 bases, and 15 bases lay between the germline ends. This CDR3 has 15 residues.